The present entry profiles one TCR beta chain with its context. What it recognizes is unknown. The data are from a study of T cell repertoires in cytomegalovirus infection. Overall study context: CMV infection plus the matching HLA type was flagged by public TCR beta signatures. Study-level findings and limits: Cumulative frequency of public TCR beta families picked out carriers of CMV plus the relevant HLA. Dominating the ex vivo response were HLA-C-restricted CMV-specific TCR beta clonotypes.

TCRdb reanalysed the reads using MiXCR and keeps one entry per CDR3 protein. The sample lists about 180,000 distinct CDR3 sequences, 15% to 20% occurring once. Germline V gene sequence: CDR1 MDHEN, CDR2 SYDVKM. V lost 3 bases, J lost 0 bases, and 7 bases lay in between. The CDR3 is made up of 14 amino acids. The sample consisted of CD8+ T cells from PBMCs. The V call is TRBV28, the J call TRBJ2-3; D tentatively fits TRBD1 or TRBD2 (5 bases each). This TCR was recovered from a human donor in good health (CMV status not recorded). Some clones in this sample may be carry-over from other donors' samples. The CDR3 DNA reads TGTGCCAGCAGTTTCGGGACGAGCACAGATACGCAGTATTTT. It codes for CASSFGTSTDTQYF.